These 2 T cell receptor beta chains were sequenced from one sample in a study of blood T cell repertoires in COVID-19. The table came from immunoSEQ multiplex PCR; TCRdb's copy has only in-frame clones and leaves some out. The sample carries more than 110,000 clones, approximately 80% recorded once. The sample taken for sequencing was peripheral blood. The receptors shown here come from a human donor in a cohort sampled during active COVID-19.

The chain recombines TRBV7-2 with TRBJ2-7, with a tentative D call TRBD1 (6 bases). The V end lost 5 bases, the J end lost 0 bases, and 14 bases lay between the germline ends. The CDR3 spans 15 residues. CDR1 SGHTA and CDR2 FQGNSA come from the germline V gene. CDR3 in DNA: TGTGCCAGCAGCAGCTATGACAGGAGCTCCTACGAGCAGTACTTC. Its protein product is CASSSYDRSSYEQYF.

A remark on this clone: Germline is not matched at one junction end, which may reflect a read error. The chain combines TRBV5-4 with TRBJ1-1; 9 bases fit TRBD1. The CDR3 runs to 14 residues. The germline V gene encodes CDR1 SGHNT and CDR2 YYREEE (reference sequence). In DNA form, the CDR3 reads TGTGCCAGCAGCTCGATCCGGGACAGGGTAAGCTTTGGCTTT. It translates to CASSSIRDRVSFGF.